This entry concerns a single T cell receptor (beta chain). TCRdb's copy holds only in-frame clones and misses some; the assay was immunoSEQ multiplex PCR. The table shows just over 90,000 clones, with approximately 90% occurring only once. These data come from a study of control samples from healthy donors and cancer patients. The V and J ends lost 10 bases and 1 base respectively, with 17 bases between them. The CDR3 loop spans 15 amino acids. Germline CDR1 and CDR2: LNHDA and SQIVND (reference sequence). The sequence was obtained from a woman in her fifties or sixties in good health. Sequenced input: blood. This chain connects TRBV19 to TRBJ1-5; D is ambiguous. CDR3 bases: TGTGCCACCCGTGAGGGTGACGGGAGCAATCAGCCCCAGCATTTT. This translates into CATREGDGSNQPQHF.